This paragraph covers one TCR beta chain sequence. This entry comes from a study of blood T cell repertoires in COVID-19. Across the study: Italy, Spain and the United States were the sources of the convalescent and acute COVID-19 samples.

The data were produced by immunoSEQ multiplex PCR, yet TCRdb's version contains in-frame clones alone and is incomplete. The sample records about 230,000 clones, roughly 84% being singletons. The sequenced material came from peripheral blood. The origin of this receptor is a woman between 40 and 55 years old who had recovered from COVID-19.

The DNA for the CDR3 is TGCGCCAGCAGCTTGGTGTCGGACAGTTGGACTGAAGCTTTCTTT. This sequence encodes CASSLVSDSWTEAFF. This chain uses TRBV5-1 with TRBJ1-1, with a tentative D call TRBD1 (6 bases). CDR3 length: 15 residues. Germline CDR1 SGHRS, CDR2 YFSETQ. V lost 0 bases, J lost 5 bases, and 14 bases lay in between.